Shown below are 4 T cell receptor beta chains from a single sample sequenced in a study of response to subunit inactivated influenza vaccine (dated by TCRdb to the late 2010s). The time point label of this sample denotes: approximately 45 days after influenza vaccine administration. Library construction relied on RT-PCR. The sequencer was an Illumina HiSeq 2500. The public sequencing data were trimmed at Q25 with fastp and processed into clonotypes with MiXCR by TCRdb, which kept only in-frame beta chains. Identical CDR3 protein sequences are pooled into one entry, listed with their most common genes and DNA. The sample profile shows under 500,000 distinct CDR3 sequences; approximately 10% of them were found once. The ten top clones hold about an eighth of the sample. The specimen was PBMCs from blood, collected roughly 47 days after vaccination. Source of these receptors: a man aged 45-65 years who received an inactivated influenza vaccine. Donor details come from another sample of the same person, matched by shared clones.

The chain recombines TRBV27 with TRBJ1-1, with D possibly TRBD1 on 5 matching bases. Germline V gives CDR1 MNHEY, CDR2 SMNVEV (reference sequence). V was cut by 4 bases and J by 1 base, with 13 bases left in between. The CDR3 is made up of 15 amino acids. The CDR3: CASSYGGGRNTEAFF. In DNA, the CDR3 is TGTGCCAGCAGTTATGGGGGAGGTAGGAACACTGAAGCTTTCTTT.

Only a few counts were recorded for this clonotype. The chain is built from TRBV11-1 and TRBJ2-1, with TRBD2 matching over 9 bases. The CDR3 totals 18 residues. CDR1 is SGHAT and CDR2 is FQDESV in the germline V gene (reference sequence). The J segment lost 2 bases and the V segment lost 7 bases, leaving 15 bases of the junction unmatched. CDR3 DNA sequence: TGTGCCAGCACCGGGGGAGTTAGCGGGAGATGGCCCTACAATGAGCAGTTCTTC. Translating gives CASTGGVSGRWPYNEQFF.

This clonotype was seen a few times. V usage is TRBV11-2 and J usage is TRBJ2-2, with 14 nucleotides matching TRBD2. CDR1 and CDR2 (germline): SGHAT, FQNNGV. The CDR3 length is 18 residues. V shed 1 base, J shed 2 bases, and the junction held 3 bases outside the gene matches. Here the CDR3 reads CASSLVTSGRGNTGELFF. CDR3 nucleotide sequence: TGTGCCAGCAGCTTAGTGACTAGCGGGAGGGGAAACACCGGGGAGCTGTTTTTT.

This clonotype was recorded many times. The chain has TRBV7-3 and TRBJ2-1, with D unclear. Trimming shortened V by 5 bases and J by 7 bases, and 12 bases separated the two germline ends. Germline CDR1 is SGHTA and CDR2 is FQGTGA. This CDR3 spans 13 amino acids. The CDR3, as DNA: TGTGCCAGCAGCCCCGTTGGGTCGAATGAGCAGTTCTTC. This encodes CASSPVGSNEQFF.